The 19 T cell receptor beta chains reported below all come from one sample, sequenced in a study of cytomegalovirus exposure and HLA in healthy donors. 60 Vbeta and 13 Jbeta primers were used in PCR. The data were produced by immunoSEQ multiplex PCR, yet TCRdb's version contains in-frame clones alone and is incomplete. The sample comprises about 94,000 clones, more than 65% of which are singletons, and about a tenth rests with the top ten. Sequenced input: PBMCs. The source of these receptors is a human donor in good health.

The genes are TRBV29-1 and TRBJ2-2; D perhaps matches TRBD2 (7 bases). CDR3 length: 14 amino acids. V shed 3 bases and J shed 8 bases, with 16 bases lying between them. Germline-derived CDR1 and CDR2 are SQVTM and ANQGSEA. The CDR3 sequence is CSVERGGLGGELFF. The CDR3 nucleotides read TGCAGCGTTGAGAGGGGGGGACTCGGTGGGGAGCTGTTTTTT.

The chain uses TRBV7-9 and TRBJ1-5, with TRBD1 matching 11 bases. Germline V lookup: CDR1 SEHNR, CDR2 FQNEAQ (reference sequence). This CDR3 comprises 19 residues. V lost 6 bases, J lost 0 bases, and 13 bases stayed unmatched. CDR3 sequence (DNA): TGTGCCAGCAGTTATGGCGGGACAGGGGGTTTCTTTAGCAATCAGCCCCAGCATTTT. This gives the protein CASSYGGTGGFFSNQPQHF.

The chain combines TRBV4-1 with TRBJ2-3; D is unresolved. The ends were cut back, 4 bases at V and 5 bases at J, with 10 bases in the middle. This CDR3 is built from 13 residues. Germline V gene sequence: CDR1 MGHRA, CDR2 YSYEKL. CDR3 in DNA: TGCGCCAGCAGCCCCAGGTTAGGAGATACGCAGTATTTT. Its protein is CASSPRLGDTQYF.

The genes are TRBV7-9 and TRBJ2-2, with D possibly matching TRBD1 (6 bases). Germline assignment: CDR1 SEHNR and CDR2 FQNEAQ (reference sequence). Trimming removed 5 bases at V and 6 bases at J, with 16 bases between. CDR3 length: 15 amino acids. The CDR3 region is CASSIQGELAGELFF. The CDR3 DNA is TGTGCCAGCAGCATACAGGGAGAACTCGCCGGGGAGCTGTTTTTT.

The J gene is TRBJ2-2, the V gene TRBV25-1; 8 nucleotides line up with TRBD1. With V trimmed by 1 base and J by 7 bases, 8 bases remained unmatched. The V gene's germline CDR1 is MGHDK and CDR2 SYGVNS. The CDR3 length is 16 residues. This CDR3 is CASSEFDRGINGELFF. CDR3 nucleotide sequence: TGTGCCAGCAGTGAATTCGACAGGGGAATCAACGGGGAGCTGTTTTTT.

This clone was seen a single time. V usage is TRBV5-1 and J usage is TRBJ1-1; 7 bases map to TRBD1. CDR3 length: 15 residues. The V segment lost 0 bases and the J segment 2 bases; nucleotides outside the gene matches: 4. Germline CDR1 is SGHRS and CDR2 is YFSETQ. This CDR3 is CASSLVGTVNTEAFF. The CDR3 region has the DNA TGCGCCAGCAGCTTGGTGGGGACAGTAAACACTGAAGCTTTCTTT.

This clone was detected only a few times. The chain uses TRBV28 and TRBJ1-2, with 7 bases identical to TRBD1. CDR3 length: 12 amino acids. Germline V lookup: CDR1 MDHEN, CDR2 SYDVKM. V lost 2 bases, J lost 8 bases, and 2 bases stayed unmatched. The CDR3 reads CASSLTTGGYTF. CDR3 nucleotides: TGTGCCAGCAGTTTAACGACAGGGGGCTACACCTTC.

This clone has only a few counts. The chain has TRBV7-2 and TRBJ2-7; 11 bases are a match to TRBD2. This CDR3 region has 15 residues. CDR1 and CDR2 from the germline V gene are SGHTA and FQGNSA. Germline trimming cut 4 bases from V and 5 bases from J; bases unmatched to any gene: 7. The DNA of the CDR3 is TGTGCCAGCAGCTACCAGGGGACTAGCGGCAACGAGCAGTACTTC. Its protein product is CASSYQGTSGNEQYF. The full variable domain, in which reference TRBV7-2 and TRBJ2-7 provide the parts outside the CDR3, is GAGVSQSPSNKVTEKGKDVELRCDPISGHTALYWYRQSLGQGLEFLIYFQGNSAPDKSGLPSDRFSAERTGGSVSTLTIQRTQQEDSAVYLCASSYQGTSGNEQYFGPGTRLTVT.

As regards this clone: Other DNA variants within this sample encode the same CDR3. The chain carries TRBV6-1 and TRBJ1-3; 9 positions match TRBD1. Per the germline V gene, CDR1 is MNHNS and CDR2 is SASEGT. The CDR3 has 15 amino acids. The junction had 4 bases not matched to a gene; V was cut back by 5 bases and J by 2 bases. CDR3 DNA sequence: TGTGCCAGCAGTAAAGGACAGGGGACTGGAAACACCATATATTTT. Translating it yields CASSKGQGTGNTIYF.

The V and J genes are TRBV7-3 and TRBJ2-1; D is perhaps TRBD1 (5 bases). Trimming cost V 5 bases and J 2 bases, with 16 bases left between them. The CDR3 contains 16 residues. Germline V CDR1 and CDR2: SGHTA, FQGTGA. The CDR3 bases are TGTGCCAGCAGCATTTCCAACGACAGAGCCTACAATGAGCAGTTCTTC. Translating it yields CASSISNDRAYNEQFF.

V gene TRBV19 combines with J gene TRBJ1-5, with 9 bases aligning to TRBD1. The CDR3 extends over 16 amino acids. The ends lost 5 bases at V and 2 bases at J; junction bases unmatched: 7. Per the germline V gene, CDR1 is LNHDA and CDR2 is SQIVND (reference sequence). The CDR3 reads CASSHYRGPGNQPQHF. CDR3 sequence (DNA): TGTGCCAGTAGTCACTACAGGGGGCCTGGCAATCAGCCCCAGCATTTT.

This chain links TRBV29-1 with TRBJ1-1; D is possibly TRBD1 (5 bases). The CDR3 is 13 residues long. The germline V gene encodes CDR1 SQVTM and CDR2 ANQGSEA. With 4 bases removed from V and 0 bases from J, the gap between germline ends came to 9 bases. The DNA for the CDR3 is TGCAGCGTTGGACAGACCATGAACACTGAAGCTTTCTTT. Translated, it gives CSVGQTMNTEAFF.

The CDR3 DNA follows: TGTGCCAGCAGCCCCGGACAGAATTCCTACGAGCAGTACTTC. Its translation: CASSPGQNSYEQYF. V is TRBV5-6 and J is TRBJ2-7; possibly TRBD1 for D (6 bases). This CDR3 spans 14 amino acids. V lost 4 bases, J lost 1 base, and 12 bases lay in between. The germline CDR1 and CDR2 sequences are SGHDT and YYEEEE.

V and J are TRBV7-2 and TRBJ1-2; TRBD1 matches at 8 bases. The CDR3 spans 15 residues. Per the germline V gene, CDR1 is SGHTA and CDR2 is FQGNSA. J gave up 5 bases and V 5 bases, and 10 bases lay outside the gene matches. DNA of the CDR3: TGTGCCAGCAGCCCAAGGTGGACAGGGCCATATGGCTACACCTTC. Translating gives CASSPRWTGPYGYTF.

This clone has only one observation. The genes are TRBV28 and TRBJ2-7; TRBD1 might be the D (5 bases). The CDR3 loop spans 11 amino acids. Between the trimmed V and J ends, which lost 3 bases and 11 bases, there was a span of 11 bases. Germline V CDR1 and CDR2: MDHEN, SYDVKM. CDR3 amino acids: CASSLKGLEYF. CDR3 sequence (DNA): TGTGCCAGCAGTTTGAAGGGGTTGGAGTACTTC.

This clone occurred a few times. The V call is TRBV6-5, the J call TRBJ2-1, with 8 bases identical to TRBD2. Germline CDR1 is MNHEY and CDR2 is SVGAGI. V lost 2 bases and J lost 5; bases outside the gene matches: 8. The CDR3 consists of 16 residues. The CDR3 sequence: CASSYRTSSNNNEQFF. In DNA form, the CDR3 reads TGTGCCAGCAGTTACCGGACTAGCTCAAACAACAATGAGCAGTTCTTC.

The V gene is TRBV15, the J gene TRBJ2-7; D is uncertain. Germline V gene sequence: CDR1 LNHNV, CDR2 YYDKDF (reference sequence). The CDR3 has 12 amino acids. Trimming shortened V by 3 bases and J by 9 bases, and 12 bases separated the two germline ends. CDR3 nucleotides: TGTGCCACCAGCAGTGACTTTCAACGGCAGTACTTC. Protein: CATSSDFQRQYF.

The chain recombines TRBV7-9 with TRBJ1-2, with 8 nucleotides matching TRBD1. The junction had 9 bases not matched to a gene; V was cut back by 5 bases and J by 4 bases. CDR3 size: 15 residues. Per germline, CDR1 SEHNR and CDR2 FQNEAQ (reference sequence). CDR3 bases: TGTGCCAGCAGCCCGACAGGGGTCTACCTCTATGGCTACACCTTC. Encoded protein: CASSPTGVYLYGYTF.

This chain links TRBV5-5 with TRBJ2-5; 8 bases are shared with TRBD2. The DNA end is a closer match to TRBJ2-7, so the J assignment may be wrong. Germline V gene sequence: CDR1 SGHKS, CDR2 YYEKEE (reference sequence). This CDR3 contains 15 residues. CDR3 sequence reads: CASSFGGGRRYEQYF. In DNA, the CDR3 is TGTGCCAGCAGCTTCGGGGGGGGCCGTCGGTACGAGCAGTACTTC.